Only a few counts were recorded for the clone carrying this T cell receptor beta chain. The data originate from a study of blood T cell repertoires in COVID-19. Looking at the study overall: Acute and convalescent COVID-19 samples came from the United States, Italy and Spain. Sample material is recorded as cDNA or gDNA derived from T cells, B-cell-depleted T cells, or PBMCs.

Original methodology: From reference gene primer amplification, estimates of nucleated cell counts were derived. Libraries were prepared by immunoSEQ multiplex PCR; TCRdb keeps only in-frame clonotypes and omits some of them. The V and J calls and clone size were taken over from that table, and D and trimming were inferred from the DNA. The table lists 20,000 to 30,000 clones, 92% of them singletons. This CDR3 is 15 amino acids long. Germline values: CDR1 MDHEN, CDR2 SYDVKM. Trimming left V 2 bases short and J 4 bases short, with 15 bases between. The sample was peripheral blood. The rearrangement uses TRBV28 and TRBJ2-7, with D perhaps TRBD1 (6 bases). The TCR sequence derives from a human donor in a cohort sampled during active COVID-19. CDR3 sequence: CASSLLGGSLYEQYF. The DNA for the CDR3 is TGTGCCAGCAGTTTACTTGGGGGCAGTCTTTACGAGCAGTACTTC. Using reference TRBV28 and TRBJ2-7 for the parts outside the CDR3, the full variable domain is DVKVTQSSRYLVKRTGEKVFLECVQDMDHENMFWYRQDPGLGLRLIYFSYDVKMKEKGDIPEGYSVSREKKERFSLILESASTNQTSMYLCASSLLGGSLYEQYFGPGTRLTVT.